The sequence of this T cell receptor (beta chain) was determined in a study of blood T cell repertoires in COVID-19. Whole-study context: Researchers got acute and convalescent COVID-19 samples from the United States, Italy and Spain.

The CDR3 loop spans 15 amino acids. The V end was cut by 11 bases, the J end by 2 bases, with 22 bases between. Germline CDR1 and CDR2: SGHNT and YENEEA. How the authors handled the data: Cell counts per sample came from amplifying reference gene primers. Sequenced by immunoSEQ multiplex PCR; TCRdb stores in-frame clones only, minus some. That table gives V, J and clone size, and the DNA gave D and trimming. This table has about 180,000 clones, roughly 84% appearing once. The sample comprised peripheral blood. This receptor was identified in a person aged 65-85 years with COVID-19, enrolled during active disease. This chain links TRBV11-3 with TRBJ2-7, with a possible D match to TRBD1 (7 bases). Here the CDR3 DNA reads TGTGCCCCCCGGGAGAGGGGGCTGAGTCCCTACGAGCAGTACTTC. Its translation is CAPRERGLSPYEQYF.